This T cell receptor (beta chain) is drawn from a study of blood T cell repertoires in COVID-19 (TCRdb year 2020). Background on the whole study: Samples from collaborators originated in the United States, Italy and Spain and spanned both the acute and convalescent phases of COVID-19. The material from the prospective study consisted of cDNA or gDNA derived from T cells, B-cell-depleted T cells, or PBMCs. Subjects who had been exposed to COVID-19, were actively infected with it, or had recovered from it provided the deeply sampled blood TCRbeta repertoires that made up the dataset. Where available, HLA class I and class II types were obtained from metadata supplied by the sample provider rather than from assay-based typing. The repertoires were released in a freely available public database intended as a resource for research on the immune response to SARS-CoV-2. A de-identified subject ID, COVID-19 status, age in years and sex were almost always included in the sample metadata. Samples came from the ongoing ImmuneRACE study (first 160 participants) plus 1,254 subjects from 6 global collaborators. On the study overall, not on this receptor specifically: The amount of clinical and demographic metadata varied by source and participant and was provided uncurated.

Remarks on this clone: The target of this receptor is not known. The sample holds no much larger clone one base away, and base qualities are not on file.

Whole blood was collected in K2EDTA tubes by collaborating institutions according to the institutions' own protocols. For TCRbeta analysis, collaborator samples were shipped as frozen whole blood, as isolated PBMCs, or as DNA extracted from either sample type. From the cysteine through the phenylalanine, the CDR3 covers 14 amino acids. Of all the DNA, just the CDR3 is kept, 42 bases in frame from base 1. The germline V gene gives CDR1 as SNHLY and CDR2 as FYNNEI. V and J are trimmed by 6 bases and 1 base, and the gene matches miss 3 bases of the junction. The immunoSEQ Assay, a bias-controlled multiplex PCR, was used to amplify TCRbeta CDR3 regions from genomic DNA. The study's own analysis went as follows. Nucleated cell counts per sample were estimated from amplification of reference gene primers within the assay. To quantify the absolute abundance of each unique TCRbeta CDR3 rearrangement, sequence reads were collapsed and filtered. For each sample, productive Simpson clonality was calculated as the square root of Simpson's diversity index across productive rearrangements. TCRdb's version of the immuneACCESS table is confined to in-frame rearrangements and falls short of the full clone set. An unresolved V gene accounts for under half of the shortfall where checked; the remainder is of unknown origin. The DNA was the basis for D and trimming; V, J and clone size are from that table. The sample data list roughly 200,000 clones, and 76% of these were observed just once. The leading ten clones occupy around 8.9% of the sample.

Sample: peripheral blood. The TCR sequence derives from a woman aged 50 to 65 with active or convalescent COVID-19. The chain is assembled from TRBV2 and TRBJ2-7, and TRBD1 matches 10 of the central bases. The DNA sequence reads TGTGCCAGCAGGTTGGACAGGGGGTCCTACGAGCAGTACTTC. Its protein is CASRLDRGSYEQYF.